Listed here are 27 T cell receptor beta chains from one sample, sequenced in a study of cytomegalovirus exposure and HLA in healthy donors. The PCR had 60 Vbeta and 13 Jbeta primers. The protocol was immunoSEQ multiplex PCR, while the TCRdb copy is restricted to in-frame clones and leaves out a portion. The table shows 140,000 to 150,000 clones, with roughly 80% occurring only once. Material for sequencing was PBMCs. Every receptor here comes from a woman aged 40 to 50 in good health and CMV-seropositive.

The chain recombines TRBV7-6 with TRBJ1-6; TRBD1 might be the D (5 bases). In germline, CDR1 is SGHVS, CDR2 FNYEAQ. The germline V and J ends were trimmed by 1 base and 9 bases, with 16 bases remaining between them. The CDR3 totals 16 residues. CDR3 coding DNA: TGTGCCAGCAGCTTAGGGGTAGGGGTGGGTACTTCACCCCTCCACTTT. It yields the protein CASSLGVGVGTSPLHF.

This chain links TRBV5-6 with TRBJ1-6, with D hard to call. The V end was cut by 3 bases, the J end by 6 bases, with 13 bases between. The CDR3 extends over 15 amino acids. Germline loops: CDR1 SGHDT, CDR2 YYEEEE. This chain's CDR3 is CASSSPRETNSPLHF. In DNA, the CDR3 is TGTGCCAGCAGCTCCCCCCGGGAGACTAATTCACCCCTCCACTTT.

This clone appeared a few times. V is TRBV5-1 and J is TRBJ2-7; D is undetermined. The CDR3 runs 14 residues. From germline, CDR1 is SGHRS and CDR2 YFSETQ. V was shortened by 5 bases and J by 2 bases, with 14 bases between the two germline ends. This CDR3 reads CASSTQAHTYEQYF. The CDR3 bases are TGCGCCAGCAGTACGCAAGCCCATACCTACGAGCAGTACTTC.

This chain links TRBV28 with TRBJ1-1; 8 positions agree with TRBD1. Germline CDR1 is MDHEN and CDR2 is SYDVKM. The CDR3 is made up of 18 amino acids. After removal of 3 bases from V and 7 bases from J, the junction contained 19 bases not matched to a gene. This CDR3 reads CASSFRKTVIDRGREAFF. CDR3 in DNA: TGTGCCAGCAGTTTCCGGAAAACTGTTATCGACAGGGGACGTGAAGCTTTCTTT.

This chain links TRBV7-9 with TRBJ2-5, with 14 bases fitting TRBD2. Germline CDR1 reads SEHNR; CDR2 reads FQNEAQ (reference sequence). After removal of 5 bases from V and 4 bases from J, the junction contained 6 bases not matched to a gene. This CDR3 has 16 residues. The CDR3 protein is CASSPRTSGRTETQYF. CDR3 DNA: TGTGCCAGCAGCCCGCGGACTAGCGGGAGGACAGAGACCCAGTACTTC.

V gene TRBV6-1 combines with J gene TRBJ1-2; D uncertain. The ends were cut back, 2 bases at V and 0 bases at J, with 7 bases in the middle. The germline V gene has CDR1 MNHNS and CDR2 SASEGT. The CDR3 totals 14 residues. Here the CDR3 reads CASSEQVANYGYTF. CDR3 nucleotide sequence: TGTGCCAGCAGTGAACAAGTAGCTAACTATGGCTACACCTTC.

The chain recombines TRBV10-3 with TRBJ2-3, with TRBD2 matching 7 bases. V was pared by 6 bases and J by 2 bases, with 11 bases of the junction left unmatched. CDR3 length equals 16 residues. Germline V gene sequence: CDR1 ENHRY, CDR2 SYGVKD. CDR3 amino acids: CAISPGSGDTTDTQYF. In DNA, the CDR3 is TGTGCCATCAGCCCCGGGAGCGGGGATACCACAGATACGCAGTATTTT.

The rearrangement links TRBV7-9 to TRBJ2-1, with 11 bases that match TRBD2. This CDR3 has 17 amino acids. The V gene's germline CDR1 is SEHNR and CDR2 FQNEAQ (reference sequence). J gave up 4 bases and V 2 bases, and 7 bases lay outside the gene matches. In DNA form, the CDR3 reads TGTGCCAGCAGCTTAACTACTAGCGGGAGAAAGTACAATGAGCAGTTCTTC. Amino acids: CASSLTTSGRKYNEQFF.

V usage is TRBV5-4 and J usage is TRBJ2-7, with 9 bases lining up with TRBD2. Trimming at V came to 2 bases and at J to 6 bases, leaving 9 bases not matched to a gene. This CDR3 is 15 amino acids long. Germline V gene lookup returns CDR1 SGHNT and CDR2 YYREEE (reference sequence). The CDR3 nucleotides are TGTGCCAGCAGCTTAGCGGGAGGCCTATTCGGCGAGCAGTACTTC. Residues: CASSLAGGLFGEQYF.

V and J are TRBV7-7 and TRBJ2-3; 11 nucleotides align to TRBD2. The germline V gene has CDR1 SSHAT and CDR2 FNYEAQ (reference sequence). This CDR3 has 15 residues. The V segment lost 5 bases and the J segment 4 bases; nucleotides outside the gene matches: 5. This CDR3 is CASSATSGSADTQYF. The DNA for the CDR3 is TGTGCCAGCAGCGCCACTAGCGGGAGTGCAGATACGCAGTATTTT.

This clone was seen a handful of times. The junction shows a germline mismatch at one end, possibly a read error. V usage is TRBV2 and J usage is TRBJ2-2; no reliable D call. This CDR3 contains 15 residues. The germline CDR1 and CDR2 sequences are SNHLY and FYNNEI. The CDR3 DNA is TGTGCCAGCAGGGAAGCCTACGCGAACACCGGGGAGCTGTTTTTT. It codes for CASREAYANTGELFF.

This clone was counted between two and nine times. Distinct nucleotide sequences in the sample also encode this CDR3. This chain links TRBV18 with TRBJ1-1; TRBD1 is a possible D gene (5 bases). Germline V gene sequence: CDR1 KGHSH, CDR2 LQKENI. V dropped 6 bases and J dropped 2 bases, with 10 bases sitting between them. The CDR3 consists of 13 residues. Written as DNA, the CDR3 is TGTGCCAGCTCCCCCGGGGGTAACACTGAAGCTTTCTTT. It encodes CASSPGGNTEAFF.

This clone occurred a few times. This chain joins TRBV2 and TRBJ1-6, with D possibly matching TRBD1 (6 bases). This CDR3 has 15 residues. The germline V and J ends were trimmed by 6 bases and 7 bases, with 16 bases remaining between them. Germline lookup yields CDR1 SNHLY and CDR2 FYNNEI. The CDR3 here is CASSNTRGQNSPLHF. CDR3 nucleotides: TGTGCCAGCAGCAACACCAGGGGTCAGAATTCACCCCTCCACTTT.

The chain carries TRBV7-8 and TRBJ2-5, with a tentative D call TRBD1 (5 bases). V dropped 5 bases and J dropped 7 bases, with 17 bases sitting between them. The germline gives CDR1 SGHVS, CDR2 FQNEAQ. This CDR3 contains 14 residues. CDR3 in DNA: TGTGCCAGCAGCCAGGGAAGTAAGGGGCTGACCCAGTACTTC. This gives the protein CASSQGSKGLTQYF.

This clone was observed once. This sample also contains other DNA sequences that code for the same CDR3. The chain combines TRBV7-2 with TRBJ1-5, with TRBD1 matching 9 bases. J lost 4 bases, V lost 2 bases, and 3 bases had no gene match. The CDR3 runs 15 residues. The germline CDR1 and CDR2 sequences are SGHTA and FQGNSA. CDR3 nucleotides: TGTGCCAGCAGCTTATTAGGGACAGGGAATCAGCCCCAGCATTTT. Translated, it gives CASSLLGTGNQPQHF.

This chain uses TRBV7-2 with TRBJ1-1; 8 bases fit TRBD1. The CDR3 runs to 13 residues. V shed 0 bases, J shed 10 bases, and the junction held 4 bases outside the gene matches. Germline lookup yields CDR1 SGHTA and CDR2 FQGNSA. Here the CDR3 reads CASSLASRGRAFF. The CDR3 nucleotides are TGTGCCAGCAGCTTAGCATCCAGGGGGCGAGCTTTCTTT.

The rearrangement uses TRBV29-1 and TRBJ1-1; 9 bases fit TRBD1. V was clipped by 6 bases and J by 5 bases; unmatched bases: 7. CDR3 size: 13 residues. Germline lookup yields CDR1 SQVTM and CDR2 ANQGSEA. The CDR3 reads CSVDDRGWTEAFF. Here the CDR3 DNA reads TGCAGCGTGGATGACAGGGGGTGGACTGAAGCTTTCTTT.

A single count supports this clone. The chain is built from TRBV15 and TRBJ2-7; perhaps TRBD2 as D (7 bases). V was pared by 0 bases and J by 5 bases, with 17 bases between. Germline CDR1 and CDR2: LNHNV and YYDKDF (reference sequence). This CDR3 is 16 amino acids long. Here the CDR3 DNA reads TGTGCCACCAGCAGAGATAGAGGGGGGGGAGCGGACGAGCAGTACTTC. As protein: CATSRDRGGGADEQYF.

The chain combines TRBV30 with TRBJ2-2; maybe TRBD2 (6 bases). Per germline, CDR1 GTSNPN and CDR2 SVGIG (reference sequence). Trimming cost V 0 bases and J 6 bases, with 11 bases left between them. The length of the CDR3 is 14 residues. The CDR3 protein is CAWSVSGGPGELFF. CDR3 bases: TGTGCCTGGAGTGTATCAGGAGGGCCCGGGGAGCTGTTTTTT.

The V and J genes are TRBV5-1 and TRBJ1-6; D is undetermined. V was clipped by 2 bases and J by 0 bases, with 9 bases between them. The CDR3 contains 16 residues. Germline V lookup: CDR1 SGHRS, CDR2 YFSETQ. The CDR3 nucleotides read TGCGCCAGCAGCTTCCAACAGAGCTCCTATAATTCACCCCTCCACTTT. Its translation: CASSFQQSSYNSPLHF.

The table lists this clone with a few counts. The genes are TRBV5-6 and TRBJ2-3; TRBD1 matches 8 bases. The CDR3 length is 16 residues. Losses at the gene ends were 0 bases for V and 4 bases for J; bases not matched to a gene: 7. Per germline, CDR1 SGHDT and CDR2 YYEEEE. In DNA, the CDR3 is TGTGCCAGCAGCTTGGTCAGGGGGCTGGTTGCAGATACGCAGTATTTT. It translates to CASSLVRGLVADTQYF.

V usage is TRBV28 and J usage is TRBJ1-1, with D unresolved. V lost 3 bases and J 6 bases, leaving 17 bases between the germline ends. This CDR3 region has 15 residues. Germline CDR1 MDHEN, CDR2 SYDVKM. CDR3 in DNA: TGTGCCAGCAGTTTCCGAGTTTCCCGTGCCGCTGAAGCTTTCTTT. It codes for CASSFRVSRAAEAFF.

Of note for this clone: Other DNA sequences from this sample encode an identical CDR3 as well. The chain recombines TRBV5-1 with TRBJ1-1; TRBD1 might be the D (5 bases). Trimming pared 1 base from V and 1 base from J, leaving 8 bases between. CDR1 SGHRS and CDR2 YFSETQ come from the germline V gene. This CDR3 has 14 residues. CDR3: CASSLTGGNTEAFF. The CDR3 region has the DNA TGCGCCAGCAGCTTGACCGGGGGGAACACTGAAGCTTTCTTT.

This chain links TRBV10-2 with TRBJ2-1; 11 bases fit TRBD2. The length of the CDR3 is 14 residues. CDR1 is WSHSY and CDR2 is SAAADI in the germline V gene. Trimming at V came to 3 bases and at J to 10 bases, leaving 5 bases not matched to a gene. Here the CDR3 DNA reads TGCGCCAGCAGTGATGGGACTAGCGGTTTGGAGCAGTTCTTC. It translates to CASSDGTSGLEQFF.

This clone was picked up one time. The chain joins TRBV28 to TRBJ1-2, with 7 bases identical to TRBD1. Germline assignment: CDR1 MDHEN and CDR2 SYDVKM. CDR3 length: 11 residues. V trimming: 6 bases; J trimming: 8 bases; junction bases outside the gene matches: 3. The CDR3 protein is CASRGGEGYTF. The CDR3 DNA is TGTGCCAGCAGAGGGGGCGAAGGCTACACCTTC.

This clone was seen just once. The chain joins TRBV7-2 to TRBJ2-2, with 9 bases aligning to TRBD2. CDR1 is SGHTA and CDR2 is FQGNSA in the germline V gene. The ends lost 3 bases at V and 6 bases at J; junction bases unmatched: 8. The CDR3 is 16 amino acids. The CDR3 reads CASSLVRRGGPGELFF. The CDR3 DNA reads TGTGCCAGCAGCTTGGTTCGGCGGGGGGGCCCCGGGGAGCTGTTTTTT.

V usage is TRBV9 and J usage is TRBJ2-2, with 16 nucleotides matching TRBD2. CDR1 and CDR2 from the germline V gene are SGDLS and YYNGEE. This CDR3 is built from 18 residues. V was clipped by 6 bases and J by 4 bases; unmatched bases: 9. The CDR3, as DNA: TGTGCCAGCACCGGACGGGGACTAGCGGGGGGGGGCACCGGGGAGCTGTTTTTT. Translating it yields CASTGRGLAGGGTGELFF.